This T cell receptor beta chain was captured in a study of blood T cell repertoires in COVID-19. Study-wide background: Acute and convalescent COVID-19 specimens originated in the United States, Italy and Spain. T cells, B-cell-depleted T cells, or PBMCs supplied cDNA or gDNA.

Trimming removed 3 bases from V and 7 bases from J; junction bases left unmatched: 9. Germline lookup yields CDR1 GTSNPN and CDR2 SVGIG (reference sequence). CDR3 size: 14 residues. As originally analysed: Amplified reference gene primers provided the basis for estimating nucleated cell counts. TCRdb keeps only in-frame clones here, not all; method: immunoSEQ multiplex PCR. The D gene and trimming were derived from the DNA, and the V and J assignments and clone size from that table. The table shows about 110,000 clones, with approximately 82% occurring only once. The V and J genes are TRBV30 and TRBJ1-2; 9 bases are a match to TRBD1. The specimen sequenced was peripheral blood. This receptor was taken from a woman aged 55 to 70 with acute or convalescent COVID-19. Written as DNA, the CDR3 is TGTGCCTGGAGCCCCTCCGGGGACAGGGCTGGCTACACCTTC. Translated: CAWSPSGDRAGYTF.